These 31 T cell receptor beta chains originate from one sample sequenced in a study of T cells expressing NK-cell markers. TCRdb derives one entry per CDR3 protein from the 5' RACE reads, leaving out DNA. The clone table shows 500,000 to 700,000 distinct CDR3 sequences, with the ten largest holding approximately 3.6%. The sequencing sample was made of blood T cells: a sorted CD56 or NKG2C T cell subset, CD4+ or CD8+ T cells, or bulk PBMC T cells (not recorded which). The source is a man younger than 30 in good health.

This sequence joins TRBV28 and TRBJ2-3; absent DNA, TCRdb's TRBD1 call cannot be checked. Germline V gene data show CDR1 as MDHEN and CDR2 as SYDVKM. The CDR3 is 14 amino acids. CDR3 region: CASTPDSPADTQYF.

The chain carries TRBV11-2 and TRBJ2-4; TCRdb designates TRBD1, a call that cannot be tested without DNA. This CDR3 spans 15 amino acids. CDR1 and CDR2 (germline): SGHAT, FQNNGV. The CDR3 loop reads CASSLGAGGLDIQYF.

This rearrangement joins TRBV24-1 to TRBJ2-5; checking the TCRdb D call of TRBD1 is not possible without DNA. Germline assignment: CDR1 KGHDR and CDR2 SFDVKD. This CDR3 is 15 amino acids long. The CDR3: CATSDTSTGKETQYF.

The chain employs TRBV5-1 and TRBJ2-2; TCRdb picks TRBD1, but there is no DNA to check that call. Germline V CDR1 and CDR2: SGHRS, YFSETQ. This CDR3 is 16 amino acids long. CDR3 protein: CASSSRAQGNTGELFF.

This chain connects TRBV5-1 to TRBJ2-1; the D gene TCRdb calls, TRBD1, cannot be checked with no DNA. Germline V gene lookup returns CDR1 SGHRS and CDR2 YFSETQ. This CDR3 region has 15 residues. CDR3 loop: CASSLDGTEYNEQFF.

The chain combines TRBV6-5 with TRBJ2-1; TCRdb calls TRBD2, which cannot be checked without DNA. The germline CDR1 and CDR2 sequences are MNHEY and SVGAGI. This CDR3 comprises 14 residues. This CDR3 is CASGREGNYNEQFF.

The gene calls are TRBV24-1 and TRBJ2-5. The CDR3 is 13 amino acids. CDR1 is KGHDR and CDR2 is SFDVKD in the germline V gene. The CDR3 sequence: CATSDETQETQYF.

This sequence joins TRBV5-6 and TRBJ2-5; the D call of TRBD2 rests on TCRdb alone, since no DNA is present to check it. CDR1 and CDR2 (germline): SGHDT, YYEEEE. The CDR3 runs 13 residues. CDR3 sequence: CASSQDLRETQYF.

The rearrangement uses TRBV7-2 and TRBJ2-3. CDR1 and CDR2 from the germline V gene are SGHTA and FQGNSA. The CDR3 has 13 residues. The CDR3 protein is CASREASTDTQYF.

The V and J genes are TRBV24-1 and TRBJ2-2; TCRdb designates TRBD1, a call that cannot be tested without DNA. The CDR3 totals 16 residues. Germline assignment: CDR1 KGHDR and CDR2 SFDVKD. The CDR3 is CATSDDLTGLAGELFF.

The V and J genes are TRBV28 and TRBJ1-1; TCRdb's assignment of TRBD1 cannot be checked, as there is no DNA. Germline CDR1 MDHEN, CDR2 SYDVKM. This CDR3 has 14 residues. The CDR3 is CASSLPRKNTEAFF.

This chain joins TRBV29-1 and TRBJ1-4. This CDR3 region has 12 residues. Germline V gives CDR1 SQVTM, CDR2 ANQGSEA. The CDR3 sequence is CSVRFPNEKLFF.

The chain carries TRBV12-3 or TRBV12-4 and TRBJ2-1; no DNA is available, so the TRBD2 call from TCRdb remains unchecked. This CDR3 is 15 amino acids long. CDR3 sequence: CASSHSTSGIGEQFF.

This chain joins TRBV6-5 and TRBJ2-6; as DNA is missing, the TRBD1 call by TCRdb cannot be tested. The CDR3 contains 17 residues. Germline CDR1 MNHEY, CDR2 SVGAGI. The CDR3 region is CASTSGTADSGANVLTF.

This chain connects TRBV3-1 to TRBJ2-1; TCRdb's D call of TRBD2 is untestable without DNA. From germline, CDR1 is LGHDT and CDR2 YNNKEL (reference sequence). This CDR3 contains 15 residues. This CDR3 reads CAPGRGRGRYNEQFF.

This chain uses TRBV7-2 with TRBJ2-1; the D call from TCRdb, TRBD2, cannot be confirmed without DNA. This CDR3 contains 13 residues. Germline assignment: CDR1 SGHTA and CDR2 FQGNSA. CDR3 protein: CAWEGDSYNEQFF.

The rearrangement joins TRBV28 to TRBJ1-1; the TRBD1 assignment by TCRdb is unverifiable without DNA. CDR1 and CDR2 from the germline V gene are MDHEN and SYDVKM. This CDR3 region has 13 residues. The CDR3 sequence: CASSFHRLGRAFF. The variable domain in full, completed from reference TRBV28 and TRBJ1-1, reads DVKVTQSSRYLVKRTGEKVFLECVQDMDHENMFWYRQDPGLGLRLIYFSYDVKMKEKGDIPEGYSVSREKKERFSLILESASTNQTSMYLCASSFHRLGRAFFGQGTRLTVV.

The rearrangement links TRBV25-1 to TRBJ2-2; no DNA is available, so the TRBD1 call from TCRdb remains unchecked. Germline CDR1 MGHDK, CDR2 SYGVNS. The CDR3 loop spans 16 amino acids. This CDR3 is CASSPDRGRITGELFF.

The V gene is TRBV12-3 or TRBV12-4, the J gene TRBJ2-7; absent DNA, TCRdb's TRBD1 call cannot be checked. CDR3 size: 15 residues. CDR3 protein: CASSTIGQGRDEQYF.

The V and J genes are TRBV10-3 and TRBJ2-3; absent DNA, TCRdb's TRBD1 call cannot be checked. The CDR3 spans 14 residues. Germline-derived CDR1 and CDR2 are ENHRY and SYGVKD. The CDR3 spells CAISLQGHIDTQYF.

This chain's CDR3 is CASSLGAGAKNIQYF. This chain joins TRBV12-3 or TRBV12-4 and TRBJ2-4; TCRdb's D call of TRBD1 is untestable without DNA. The CDR3 length is 15 residues.

The chain combines TRBV7-9 with TRBJ2-1. The CDR3 length is 12 residues. CDR1 is SEHNR, CDR2 FQNEAQ, per germline (reference sequence). The CDR3 reads CASSLSNDEQFF.

This chain uses TRBV12-3 or TRBV12-4 with TRBJ2-5; TCRdb outputs TRBD2, but without DNA this stays unchecked. The CDR3 totals 15 residues. The CDR3 sequence is CASSLGLAAQETQYF.

The chain links TRBV7-9 to TRBJ2-3; lacking DNA, the TRBD2 call made by TCRdb goes unchecked. From germline, CDR1 is SEHNR and CDR2 FQNEAQ (reference sequence). The CDR3 is 13 residues long. The CDR3 loop reads CALSGRAADTQYF.

The J gene is TRBJ2-1, the V gene TRBV2; TCRdb gives TRBD1 as the D gene, but with no DNA this cannot be confirmed. The germline V gene encodes CDR1 SNHLY and CDR2 FYNNEI. The CDR3 is 15 residues long. CDR3 protein: CASSGGPQSYNEQFF.

The J gene is TRBJ2-1, the V gene TRBV24-1; TCRdb picks TRBD2, but there is no DNA to check that call. The V gene's germline CDR1 is KGHDR and CDR2 SFDVKD. This CDR3 is 13 amino acids long. The CDR3: CATTGGAYNEQFF.

The rearrangement joins TRBV9 to TRBJ2-3. Germline V gene data show CDR1 as SGDLS and CDR2 as YYNGEE. The CDR3 has 15 amino acids. CDR3 amino acids: CASSVGSHSADTQYF.

The J gene is TRBJ2-1, the V gene TRBV5-1; TCRdb's D call of TRBD2 is untestable without DNA. CDR3 size: 13 residues. CDR1 SGHRS and CDR2 YFSETQ come from the germline V gene. The CDR3 is CASTPGGYNEQFF.

CDR3 residues: CATSDTRPHNEQFF. The chain joins TRBV24-1 to TRBJ2-1. Germline assignment: CDR1 KGHDR and CDR2 SFDVKD. The CDR3 contains 14 residues.

The chain uses TRBV20-1 and TRBJ2-1; TCRdb's D call, TRBD2, is unchecked because there is no DNA. There are 14 residues in the CDR3. Germline CDR1 is DFQATT and CDR2 is SNEGSKA (reference sequence). CDR3 region: CSVGIGSGGNEQFF.

V usage is TRBV15 and J usage is TRBJ2-7; TCRdb outputs TRBD1, but without DNA this stays unchecked. Germline V gene data show CDR1 as LNHNV and CDR2 as YYDKDF (reference sequence). CDR3 length equals 14 residues. Here the CDR3 reads CATRSGTDTYEQYF. Combining the CDR3 with reference TRBV15 and TRBJ2-7 gives the whole variable domain DAMVIQNPRYQVTQFGKPVTLSCSQTLNHNVMYWYQQKSSQAPKLLFHYYDKDFNNEADTPDNFQSRRPNTSFCFLDIRSPGLGDTAMYLCATRSGTDTYEQYFGPGTRLTVT.